This TCR beta chain comes out of a study of T cells in Graves' hyperthyroidism and ophthalmopathy. Study background: Peripheral blood was drawn at first diagnosis, prior to all treatment.

Amplification of TCR beta CDR3 regions was performed using RNA transcripts as template. The study used the HTBI primer set for a first-round RT-PCR of the TCR CDR3. TCRdb passed the multiplex PCR reads through MiXCR, listing each CDR3 protein once. The sample has approximately 610,000 distinct CDR3 sequences; roughly 14% are singletons. Those patients with uncontrolled infection, other autoimmune disease, pregnancy or lactation were excluded. It was 10 ml of fresh peripheral blood that supplied the PBMCs. Germline CDR1 is SGHAT and CDR2 is FQDESV (reference sequence). Trimming took 7 bases from V and 4 from J, leaving 19 bases between them. The CDR3 sequence is 16 residues long. This clonotype has at least ten counts. Its antigen is not identified. Whole-study findings and limits: Among clonotypes expanded in thyroid above 0.001, most were also found in blood.

This receptor was identified in a woman in her thirties or forties with Graves' ophthalmopathy. The V and J genes are TRBV11-1 and TRBJ2-2; unclear D gene. The material sequenced was blood. CDR3 nucleotide sequence: TGTGCCAGCACCCTAGGAGTGTTGAGCCTCACCGGGGAGCTGTTTTTT. Its translation is CASTLGVLSLTGELFF.